This T cell receptor (beta chain) came from a study of blood T cell repertoires in COVID-19. Study-wide context: Acute and convalescent COVID-19 samples came from the United States, Italy and Spain.

The participants were between about 18 and 90 years old and came from 24 US areas. Sequencing was performed with immunoSEQ multiplex PCR; in TCRdb, only in-frame clones are kept and a portion is missing. The sample has some 250,000 clones, about 90% seen once. The CDR3 contains 14 residues. Deletions cut 4 bases from V and 12 bases from J, with 18 bases between. The germline V gene has CDR1 LNHNV and CDR2 YYDKDF (reference sequence). The sequencing sample was made of PBMCs or T cells enriched from blood (not recorded which). The rearrangement links TRBV15 to TRBJ1-4, with no clear D. The TCR comes from a human donor in a cohort exposed to, infected with or recovered from COVID-19 (not recorded which). The donor label of this sample is uncertain. The CDR3 DNA sequence: TGTGCCACCAGCATAAATGAGCGGTATCGAGAACTGTTTTTT. Translation gives CATSINERYRELFF.